The present T cell receptor (beta chain) was sequenced within a study of PD-1 blockade in classical Hodgkin lymphoma. Study context: Intravenous infusions of nivolumab 3 mg/kg reached patients every 2 weeks. Notes on the study in general: With CD4+ cells, TCR diversity rose significantly by C4D1, but not with CD8+ cells. Repertoire differences have undefined causes, possibly disease activity or prior therapy.

Using immunoSEQ multiplex PCR, the repertoire was profiled, and TCRdb retains in-frame clones only, with some absent. The sample has more than 40,000 clones, about nine tenths seen once. Remarks on this clone: The antigen remains unidentified.

Relapses following autologous stem cell transplantation were seen in all patients, with brentuximab vedotin exposure varying. Best responses included complete response and partial response; otherwise, the best response was progressive disease. The TCR was taken from a human donor with classical Hodgkin lymphoma. Sample: peripheral blood mononuclear cells (PBMCs), taken at baseline.

Written as DNA, the CDR3 is TGTGCCAGCAGCGCCCGTGGGGGCAGCACAGATACGCAGTATTTT. It yields the protein CASSARGGSTDTQYF. This sequence joins TRBV7-3 and TRBJ2-3, with a tentative D call TRBD1 (6 bases). V lost 5 bases and J 0 bases, leaving 12 bases between the germline ends. The length of the CDR3 is 15 residues. Per germline, CDR1 SGHTA and CDR2 FQGTGA.